This T cell receptor (beta chain) was sequenced in a study of T-cell reconstitution after alpha-beta-depleted transplantation in children listed by TCRdb under 2016. With regard to the full study: Using TCR repertoire profiling, the study followed T-cell immune reconstitution in a quantitative way in children after TCRalphabeta/CD19-depleted allogeneic hematopoietic cell transplantation. The paper as a whole reports these results and caveats: Hyperexpanded clone frequencies declined over subsequent months; after one year, T-cell counts and TCRbeta diversity were mostly attributed to newly produced T cells. In some patients, the high TCRbeta diversity seen at day 60 was put down to recipient T cells and intrathymic progenitors that had survived conditioning. The apparently early recovery of alphabetaT-cell counts about two months after transplant reportedly depended on only several hundred rapidly expanded clones that came from non-depleted graft cells.

The germline V gene (reference sequence) specifies MNHEY as CDR1 and SMNVEV as CDR2. The V and J ends are trimmed by 3 bases and 2 bases, leaving 14 bases between them. The CDR3, from cysteine to phenylalanine, totals 15 residues. The only DNA kept is the CDR3, 45 bases in frame from the first base. The treatment or condition label for this specimen denotes: allogeneic hematopoietic cell transplantation with graft depleted of TCRalphabeta T cells and CD19 B cells. Transplant recipients were children who received TCRalphabeta/CD19-depleted allogeneic hematopoietic cell grafts. Library preparation employed PCR. Sequencing instrument: Illumina HiSeq 2500. Molecular barcoding was employed in the preparation of TCR libraries, with unique molecular identifiers being used to normalize TCRbeta repertoire quantification. Through fastp at Q25 and MiXCR, TCRdb rebuilt clones from the public reads, retaining in-frame beta chains. Rows matching on CDR3 protein sequence are summarized as one entry with the most common DNA and genes. The sample profile shows roughly 100,000 distinct CDR3 sequences; under 9% of them were found once. Together, the top ten hold roughly 17% of the sample.

A word on this clonotype: The antigen it binds to is not known. No quality values exist for individual bases; no much larger clone is one base distant.

This receptor was taken from a boy aged 2-9 years with acute lymphoblastic leukemia, due to receive a stem cell transplant. The V and J genes are TRBV27 and TRBJ2-7, with a tentative D gene TRBD2 over 6 matching bases. This specimen consisted of PBMCs, obtained before TCRalphabeta/CD19-depleted stem cell transplant. The CDR3 protein is CASSFYGVAAYEQYF. The nucleotide sequence reads TGTGCCAGCAGTTTTTACGGGGTAGCGGCCTACGAGCAGTACTTC.